These T cell receptor beta chains were read from a single sample in a study of blood T cell repertoires in COVID-19. Sequencing was performed with immunoSEQ multiplex PCR; in TCRdb, only in-frame clones are kept and a portion is missing. The sample records about 210,000 clones, roughly 88% being singletons. What was sequenced was PBMCs or T cells enriched from blood (not recorded which). The receptors stem from a woman in her 40s with acute COVID-19. CDR3s include the opening cysteine and the closing phenylalanine or tryptophan. The D gene is left open where the match is weak. Expanded clones get a size class; other rows say once, few or many, or leave the size out.

d_call	clone_size	cdr3_length	j_call	v_call	cdr3_aa	cdr3_nt
TRBD2	NA	16	TRBJ2-2	TRBV27	CASSLGTSVYTGELFF	TGTGCCAGCAGTCTAGGGACTAGCGTATACACCGGGGAGCTGTTTTTT
TRBD1	NA	15	TRBJ1-6	TRBV6-4	CASSDRTGVNSPLHF	TGTGCCAGCAGTGATCGGACAGGGGTAAATTCACCCCTCCACTTT
TRBD1	NA	16	TRBJ2-1	TRBV24-1	CATSDPGTGTYNEQFF	TGTGCCACCAGTGATCCGGGGACAGGGACCTACAATGAGCAGTTCTTC
TRBD1	medium-sized	12	TRBJ1-2	TRBV24-1	CATADRRLGYTF	TGTGCCACCGCGGACAGGCGGCTCGGCTACACCTTC
TRBD2	NA	17	TRBJ2-1	TRBV7-2	CASSLSSSGRAYNEQFF	TGTGCCAGCAGCTTAAGTAGTAGCGGGAGGGCCTACAATGAGCAGTTCTTC
NA	few	15	TRBJ1-2	TRBV5-6	CASSLGPTVNYGYTF	TGTGCCAGCAGCTTGGGGCCGACAGTAAACTATGGCTACACCTTC
NA	NA	15	TRBJ1-3	TRBV3-1/TRBV3-2	CASSPAGSGENTIYF	TGTGCCAGCAGCCCCGCCGGGTCGGGGGAAAACACCATATATTTT
NA	NA	13	TRBJ2-7	TRBV10-3	CAISESLASEQYF	TGTGCCATCAGTGAGTCGTTGGCATCCGAGCAGTACTTC
NA	NA	13	TRBJ1-1	TRBV5-8	CASSHPGDTEAFF	TGTGCCAGCAGCCATCCCGGGGACACTGAAGCTTTCTTT
NA	NA	15	TRBJ1-6	TRBV9	CASSGGEAYNSPLHF	TGTGCCAGCAGCGGGGGGGAGGCCTATAATTCACCCCTCCACTTT
NA	NA	14	TRBJ2-5	TRBV10-3	CAISEGGRAETQYF	TGTGCCATCAGTGAAGGGGGTCGGGCGGAGACCCAGTACTTC
NA	once	13	TRBJ1-2	TRBV2	CASSEKTGYGYTF	TGTGCCAGCAGTGAAAAGACTGGCTATGGCTACACCTTC
TRBD1	NA	16	TRBJ1-6	TRBV7-9	CASSLRARGVLSPLHF	TGTGCCAGCAGCTTGCGGGCCAGGGGGGTTCTTTCACCCCTCCACTTT
NA	NA	14	TRBJ1-1	TRBV7-6	CASSIAGGVTEAFF	TGTGCCAGCAGCATTGCGGGAGGGGTTACTGAAGCTTTCTTT
NA	NA	15	TRBJ1-1	TRBV15	CATSREPGRGTEAFF	TGTGCCACCAGCAGGGAACCTGGGAGGGGAACTGAAGCTTTCTTT
NA	NA	14	TRBJ2-7	TRBV30	CAWSSGAVTRQQYF	TGTGCCTGGAGTTCAGGGGCAGTCACCAGACAGCAGTACTTC
NA	NA	13	TRBJ1-5	TRBV20-1	CSASRGSNQPQHF	TGCAGTGCTAGTAGGGGTAGCAATCAGCCCCAGCATTTT
NA	few	14	TRBJ1-2	TRBV19	CASSIDPDRYGYTF	TGTGCCAGTAGTATAGATCCAGACAGATATGGCTACACCTTC
TRBD2	NA	17	TRBJ2-3	TRBV19	CASSITGLAPSTDTQYF	TGTGCCAGTAGTATAACGGGACTAGCGCCTAGCACAGATACGCAGTATTTT
NA	NA	11	TRBJ2-3	TRBV24-1	CATSALDTQYF	TGTGCCACCAGTGCACTAGATACGCAGTATTTT
NA	many	16	TRBJ2-3	TRBV4-1	CASSQDWALGTDTQYF	TGCGCCAGCAGCCAAGACTGGGCCCTCGGCACAGATACGCAGTATTTT
TRBD1	once	15	TRBJ1-6	TRBV30	CAWSSWDRGNSPLHF	TGTGCCTGGAGTTCCTGGGACAGGGGTAATTCACCCCTCCACTTT
TRBD1	NA	13	TRBJ1-2	TRBV5-1	CASSFEGAGGYTF	TGCGCCAGCAGCTTCGAGGGGGCGGGAGGCTACACCTTC
NA	NA	15	TRBJ1-4	TRBV5-1	CASSFGQSRNEKLFF	TGCGCCAGCAGCTTCGGACAGTCCCGTAATGAAAAACTGTTTTTT
TRBD1	NA	15	TRBJ1-6	TRBV6-6	CASGPNRGQGSPLHF	TGTGCCAGCGGTCCTAACAGGGGGCAGGGTTCACCCCTCCACTTT
NA	NA	16	TRBJ2-1	TRBV18	CASSPGTVSSYNEQFF	TGTGCCAGCTCACCTGGGACTGTAAGCTCCTACAATGAGCAGTTCTTC
TRBD1	NA	13	TRBJ2-2	TRBV29-1	CSVDRGWTGELFF	TGCAGCGTAGACAGGGGGTGGACCGGGGAGCTGTTTTTT
TRBD1	NA	16	TRBJ1-2	TRBV19	CASSPMGQGFRYGYTF	TGTGCCAGTAGTCCAATGGGACAGGGGTTTCGCTATGGCTACACCTTC
NA	NA	12	TRBJ2-2	TRBV6-5	CASRGQPGELFF	TGTGCCAGCAGAGGACAGCCCGGGGAGCTGTTTTTT
NA	NA	14	TRBJ1-1	TRBV9	CASSDGYRVTEAFF	TGTGCCAGCAGCGACGGATACAGGGTCACTGAAGCTTTCTTT
NA	NA	15	TRBJ1-3	TRBV6-1	CASTPKGFSGNTIYF	TGTGCCAGCACTCCTAAGGGGTTCTCTGGAAACACCATATATTTT
NA	few	16	TRBJ1-5	TRBV21-1	CASSKALQGCNQPQHF	TGTGCCAGCAGCAAAGCGCTACAGGGGTGCAATCAGCCCCAGCATTTT
TRBD1	NA	14	TRBJ2-3	TRBV5-1	CASSLQGAEDTQYF	TGCGCCAGCAGCCTCCAGGGGGCGGAAGATACGCAGTATTTT
NA	NA	18	TRBJ2-3	TRBV1	CTSSPLSGGPPKYNTQYF	TGCACCAGCAGCCCACTCAGCGGGGGGCCTCCAAAATACAATACGCAGTATTTT
TRBD1	NA	17	TRBJ2-6	TRBV7-9	CASSSWDSRSGANVLTF	TGTGCCAGCAGCTCATGGGACAGCCGCTCTGGGGCCAACGTCCTGACTTTC
TRBD1	NA	14	TRBJ1-2	TRBV29-1	CSVEDYQGAGGYTF	TGCAGCGTTGAAGATTATCAGGGGGCAGGTGGCTACACCTTC
TRBD1	NA	15	TRBJ2-1	TRBV9	CASSVEGASYNEQFF	TGTGCCAGCAGCGTAGAGGGGGCCTCCTACAATGAGCAGTTCTTC
TRBD2	NA	17	TRBJ2-3	TRBV18	CASSPFASGARTDTQYF	TGTGCCAGCTCCCCCTTCGCTAGCGGAGCTCGCACAGATACGCAGTATTTT
TRBD1	NA	13	TRBJ1-1	TRBV14	CASRTGGNTEAFF	TGTGCCAGCAGAACAGGGGGAAACACTGAAGCTTTCTTT
TRBD1	NA	15	TRBJ2-5	TRBV24-1	CATSAHGTGEETQYF	TGTGCCACCAGTGCCCACGGAACAGGGGAGGAGACCCAGTACTTC
NA	NA	16	TRBJ1-2	TRBV4-3	CASSQDETDKGYGYTF	TGCGCCAGCAGCCAAGATGAAACAGACAAGGGGTATGGCTACACCTTC
NA	NA	12	TRBJ1-2	TRBV25-1	CASSQTAYGYTF	TGTGCCAGCAGTCAGACAGCCTATGGCTACACCTTC
NA	NA	17	TRBJ2-6	TRBV11-3	CASSYFRDGAGANVLTF	TGTGCCAGCAGCTATTTCCGTGATGGGGCCGGGGCCAACGTCCTGACTTTC
TRBD2	NA	15	TRBJ2-7	TRBV5-1	CASSLIAGPSYEQYF	TGCGCCAGCAGCTTAATAGCGGGGCCTTCCTACGAGCAGTACTTC